This TCR beta chain is drawn from a study of T cell changes during pregnancy in multiple sclerosis. The germline V gene encodes CDR1 MNHNS and CDR2 SASEGT. The V gene end was trimmed by 4 bases and the J gene end by 5 bases; junction bases not matched to a gene: 8. CDR3 size: 16 residues. This table comes from immunoSEQ multiplex PCR, and its TCRdb copy is limited to in-frame clones, with some not included. The table lists more than 45,000 clones, 88% of them singletons, with around 1.3% in the top ten. Sequenced material: CD4+ T cells from peripheral blood mononuclear cells, taken in the second trimester of pregnancy. This sequence joins TRBV6-1 and TRBJ2-2; the match to TRBD1 covers 9 bases. The origin of this receptor is a female donor with multiple sclerosis, enrolled in a pregnancy study. CDR3 nucleotide sequence: TGTGCCAGCAGTGTTCTCAGGACAGGGGAAACCGGGGAGCTGTTTTTT. Its translation: CASSVLRTGETGELFF.